The 10 T cell receptor beta chains below were found in one sample sequenced in a study of T cells in Graves' hyperthyroidism and ophthalmopathy. It was RNA transcripts that yielded the amplified TCR beta CDR3 regions. The HTBI set primed first-round TCR CDR3 RT-PCR. Using its own MiXCR run on the multiplex PCR reads, TCRdb lists one record per CDR3 protein. Of about 380,000 distinct CDR3 sequences listed, roughly 12% are singletons. Material for sequencing was blood. These receptors were taken from a man in his thirties or forties with Graves' hyperthyroidism that later progressed to Graves' ophthalmopathy.

This clonotype came up a few times. V gene TRBV5-6 combines with J gene TRBJ1-5; perhaps TRBD1 as D (5 bases). This CDR3 is built from 14 residues. The ends were cut back, 4 bases at V and 6 bases at J, with 14 bases in the middle. The germline CDR1 and CDR2 sequences are SGHDT and YYEEEE. CDR3: CASSRGGEGQPQHF. Here the CDR3 DNA reads TGTGCCAGCAGCCGGGGGGGTGAGGGTCAGCCCCAGCATTTT.

This rearrangement joins TRBV5-4 to TRBJ2-1, with D possibly TRBD2 on 5 matching bases. The CDR3 is 15 residues long. CDR1 is SGHNT, CDR2 YYREEE, per germline (reference sequence). V lost 4 bases and J 12 bases, leaving 23 bases between the germline ends. CDR3 sequence: CASSGSPDRLGGQFF. CDR3 in DNA: TGTGCCAGCAGCGGTTCCCCGGACCGCCTCGGAGGGCAGTTCTTC.

The sample holds many counts of this clonotype. J is TRBJ1-2 and V is TRBV27, with 7 bases identical to TRBD1. V trimming: 5 bases; J trimming: 8 bases; junction bases outside the gene matches: 5. The CDR3 has 12 amino acids. Germline V CDR1 and CDR2: MNHEY, SMNVEV (reference sequence). This CDR3 reads CASSDRDRGYTF. CDR3 DNA sequence: TGTGCCAGCAGTGACAGGGACCGCGGCTACACCTTC.

This clonotype was recorded a few times. V gene TRBV19 combines with J gene TRBJ2-1; D not certain. Trimming shortened V by 5 bases and J by 8 bases, and 16 bases separated the two germline ends. The V gene's germline CDR1 is LNHDA and CDR2 SQIVND (reference sequence). This CDR3 region has 14 residues. Here the CDR3 reads CASSVGLIVDEQFF. The CDR3 DNA sequence: TGTGCCAGTAGTGTGGGCCTAATCGTGGATGAGCAGTTCTTC.

The chain carries TRBV20-1 and TRBJ1-5; no definite D call. In germline, CDR1 is DFQATT, CDR2 SNEGSKA (reference sequence). This CDR3 comprises 14 residues. The germline V and J ends were trimmed by 2 bases and 0 bases, with 8 bases remaining between them. The CDR3 region has the DNA TGCAGTGCTAGAACACAGTATAGCAATCAGCCCCAGCATTTT. Its protein is CSARTQYSNQPQHF.

This clonotype was seen many times. The chain links TRBV11-2 to TRBJ1-2; D is unclear. Germline V gene lookup returns CDR1 SGHAT and CDR2 FQNNGV. This CDR3 comprises 11 residues. Trimming stripped 10 bases from V and 7 bases from J, with 13 bases between. Written as DNA, the CDR3 is TGTGCCACTTCTGCTTACTCTGGCTACACCTTC. This gives the protein CATSAYSGYTF.

This clonotype was found many times. This chain connects TRBV7-6 to TRBJ1-4; no clear D. Germline V gives CDR1 SGHVS, CDR2 FNYEAQ. V was clipped by 5 bases and J by 8 bases, with 12 bases between them. The CDR3 loop spans 13 amino acids. The CDR3 loop is CASSIRVLEKLFF. DNA of the CDR3: TGTGCCAGCAGCATTAGGGTATTGGAAAAACTGTTTTTT.

This clonotype was observed at least ten times. The rearrangement links TRBV11-2 to TRBJ2-5; the match to TRBD1 covers 9 bases. This CDR3 contains 17 residues. Germline CDR1 SGHAT, CDR2 FQNNGV. The junction had 13 bases not matched to a gene; V was cut back by 4 bases and J by 4 bases. Written as DNA, the CDR3 is TGTGCCAGCAGCTCGCGGTTCCGGGACAGGGTAACAGAGACCCAGTACTTC. Protein sequence: CASSSRFRDRVTETQYF.

The chain employs TRBV2 and TRBJ1-2; 9 positions match TRBD1. The CDR3 has 15 amino acids. Germline CDR1 SNHLY, CDR2 FYNNEI. V was pared by 8 bases and J by 4 bases, with 11 bases of the junction left unmatched. CDR3 sequence: CASSARDRVSYGYTF. The CDR3 DNA is TGTGCCAGCTCCGCCCGGGACAGGGTTTCCTATGGCTACACCTTC.

The table lists this clonotype with a count of one. It may be a read error: a sequence one base away is much more abundant. The gene calls are TRBV20-1 and TRBJ2-2, with 7 bases lining up with TRBD2. The CDR3 is made up of 15 amino acids. Germline V CDR1 and CDR2: DFQATT, SNEGSKA (reference sequence). The CDR3 region has the DNA TGCGGTATGGGGGGGGGACCTCCGAACACCGGGGAGCTGTTTTTT. This translates into CGMGGGPPNTGELFF.